The 17 T cell receptor beta chains reported below all come from one sample, sequenced in a study of blood T cell repertoires in COVID-19. Sequencing was performed with immunoSEQ multiplex PCR; in TCRdb, only in-frame clones are kept and a portion is missing. The top ten hold roughly 1.2% of the sample, which has 350,000 to 400,000 clones, about 88% seen once. The sequenced material came from PBMCs or T cells enriched from blood (not recorded which). These TCRs come from a woman aged 18 to 35 who had recovered from COVID-19.

This clone has only a few counts. The genes are TRBV5-1 and TRBJ1-4; no definite D call. Germline CDR1 reads SGHRS; CDR2 reads YFSETQ. Between the trimmed V and J ends, which lost 3 bases and 4 bases, there was a span of 10 bases. This CDR3 contains 14 residues. CDR3 sequence reads: CASSWEGDNEKLFF. The CDR3 DNA sequence: TGCGCCAGCAGCTGGGAGGGAGATAATGAAAAACTGTTTTTT.

CDR3 sequence reads: CASSPLLGQGFWAQHF. CDR3 sequence (DNA): TGTGCCAGCAGCCCCCTCCTGGGACAGGGGTTTTGGGCCCAGCATTTT. The chain carries TRBV3-1 (or the pseudogene TRBV3-2) and TRBJ1-5; 10 bases map to TRBD1. The CDR3 contains 16 residues. V shed 4 bases, J shed 11 bases, and the junction held 14 bases outside the gene matches. Per germline, CDR1 LGHDT and CDR2 YNNKEL (reference sequence).

This clone has only one observation. The chain is built from TRBV10-1 and TRBJ1-1; tentatively, D is TRBD1 (5 bases). This CDR3 comprises 14 residues. V lost 0 bases to trimming and J lost 3 bases, with 8 bases between them. Germline V gene data show CDR1 as WNHNN and CDR2 as SYGVQD (reference sequence). CDR3 residues: CASSESRGYTEAFF. CDR3 sequence (DNA): TGCGCCAGCAGTGAGTCCCGGGGGTACACTGAAGCTTTCTTT.

The V call is TRBV24-1, the J call TRBJ2-2; D remains unclear. Trimming shortened V by 1 base and J by 0 bases, and 11 bases separated the two germline ends. This CDR3 region has 17 residues. The V gene's germline CDR1 is KGHDR and CDR2 SFDVKD. CDR3 residues: CATSDLSGLSNTGELFF. CDR3 coding DNA: TGTGCCACCAGTGATTTATCAGGTCTTTCGAACACCGGGGAGCTGTTTTTT.

The rearrangement joins TRBV6-5 to TRBJ1-3, with 7 positions matching TRBD1. The CDR3 totals 15 residues. V dropped 6 bases and J dropped 3; count of bases not matched to a gene: 8. CDR1 and CDR2 (germline): MNHEY, SVGAGI. CDR3 protein: CASRETGTFGNTIYF. The DNA for the CDR3 is TGTGCCAGCAGAGAGACAGGGACCTTTGGAAACACCATATATTTT.

This clone has only one observation. The chain uses TRBV6-5 and TRBJ2-1; 9 bases map to TRBD1. The CDR3 extends over 15 amino acids. CDR1 is MNHEY, CDR2 SVGAGI, per germline. V gave up 0 bases and J gave up 3 bases; unmatched junction bases: 0. CDR3 in amino acids: CASSYSTGGYNEQFF. CDR3 sequence (DNA): TGTGCCAGCAGTTACTCGACAGGGGGCTACAATGAGCAGTTCTTC.

This clone was counted a single time. This rearrangement joins TRBV7-2 to TRBJ1-2, with TRBD1 as a possible D gene (5 bases). V was clipped by 3 bases and J by 5 bases, with 10 bases between them. CDR1 is SGHTA and CDR2 is FQGNSA in the germline V gene. This CDR3 region has 13 residues. The CDR3 sequence is CASSLPGIYGYTF. The CDR3 DNA sequence: TGTGCCAGCAGCTTGCCAGGGATTTATGGCTACACCTTC.

The rearrangement joins TRBV7-2 to TRBJ1-1, with D perhaps TRBD1 (5 bases). Between the trimmed V and J ends, which lost 4 bases and 4 bases, there was a span of 16 bases. The CDR3 runs 15 residues. CDR1 SGHTA and CDR2 FQGNSA come from the germline V gene. The DNA for the CDR3 is TGTGCCAGCAGCTACTACGGGGGTTGGGGCACTGAAGCTTTCTTT. This encodes CASSYYGGWGTEAFF. Using reference TRBV7-2 and TRBJ1-1 for the parts outside the CDR3, the full variable domain is GAGVSQSPSNKVTEKGKDVELRCDPISGHTALYWYRQSLGQGLEFLIYFQGNSAPDKSGLPSDRFSAERTGGSVSTLTIQRTQQEDSAVYLCASSYYGGWGTEAFFGQGTRLTVV.

The rearrangement uses TRBV14 and TRBJ1-1; 7 bases are a match to TRBD1. The length of the CDR3 is 16 residues. CDR1 is SGHDN, CDR2 FVKESK, per germline. V lost 1 base, J lost 4 bases, and 9 bases stayed unmatched. CDR3 bases: TGTGCCAGCAGCCAAGCTATTAGGCAGGGGGTCACTGAAGCTTTCTTT. The encoded protein is CASSQAIRQGVTEAFF.

The chain uses TRBV7-3 and TRBJ2-1, with D possibly being TRBD2 (6 bases). V lost 2 bases to trimming and J lost 12 bases, with 14 bases between them. CDR1 SGHTA and CDR2 FQGTGA come from the germline V gene. The CDR3 loop spans 13 amino acids. CDR3 region: CASSLSSGVGQFF. The CDR3 region has the DNA TGTGCCAGCAGCTTATCTTCGGGGGTTGGGCAGTTCTTC. Variable domain in full (rest from reference TRBV7-3 and TRBJ2-1): GAGVSQTPSNKVTEKGKYVELRCDPISGHTALYWYRQSLGQGPEFLIYFQGTGAADDSGLPNDRFFAVRPEGSVSTLKIQRTERGDSAVYLCASSLSSGVGQFFGPGTRLTVL.

This clone was seen a few times. The rearrangement uses TRBV5-1 and TRBJ1-2; 7 bases match TRBD1. Trimming cost V 0 bases and J 2 bases; bases outside gene matches: 7. CDR1 and CDR2 from the germline V gene are SGHRS and YFSETQ. The CDR3 is 16 amino acids. CDR3 region: CASSLGVGGANYGYTF. Written as DNA, the CDR3 is TGCGCCAGCAGCTTGGGGGTAGGGGGCGCGAACTATGGCTACACCTTC.

The chain links TRBV30 to TRBJ2-2, with D possibly TRBD2 on 6 matching bases. The germline V gene encodes CDR1 GTSNPN and CDR2 SVGIG (reference sequence). V was clipped by 3 bases and J by 2 bases, with 10 bases between them. The CDR3 consists of 14 residues. CDR3 sequence: CAWRLGGNTGELFF. The CDR3 DNA is TGTGCCTGGAGACTGGGGGGTAACACCGGGGAGCTGTTTTTT. The full variable domain, completed using reference TRBV30 and TRBJ2-2, is SQTIHQWPATLVQPVGSPLSLECTVEGTSNPNLYWYRQAAGRGLQLLFYSVGIGQISSEVPQNLSASRPQDRQFILSSKKLLLSDSGFYLCAWRLGGNTGELFFGEGSRLTVL.

V and J are TRBV18 and TRBJ1-3, with D unclear. This CDR3 region has 15 residues. Germline CDR1 and CDR2: KGHSH and LQKENI. V lost 0 bases, J lost 4 bases, and 10 bases lay in between. The CDR3 coding sequence is TGTGCCAGCTCACCACCTGTGGCTGAAGGAAACACCATATATTTT. Protein product: CASSPPVAEGNTIYF.

The chain employs TRBV3-1 (or the pseudogene TRBV3-2) and TRBJ1-6; D is undetermined. The CDR3 length is 17 residues. CDR1 and CDR2 (germline): LGHDT, YNNKEL (reference sequence). Trimming took 1 base from V and 10 from J, leaving 20 bases between them. DNA of the CDR3: TGTGCCAGCAGCCAAGGGTTATCCCGGAGCTGGCCGTCACCCCTCCACTTT. This sequence encodes CASSQGLSRSWPSPLHF.

Points on this clone: This sample also contains other DNA sequences that code for the same CDR3. The chain employs TRBV3-1 (or the pseudogene TRBV3-2) and TRBJ2-7; tentatively, D is TRBD2 (5 bases). Germline assignment: CDR1 LGHDT and CDR2 YNNKEL (reference sequence). V lost 1 base, J lost 1 base, and 11 bases lay in between. The CDR3 sequence is 15 residues long. CDR3 in DNA: TGTGCCAGCAGCCAAGGCTCGCGGGTTTCCTACGAGCAGTACTTC. Amino acids: CASSQGSRVSYEQYF.

The V and J genes are TRBV5-1 and TRBJ2-2; 7 bases are shared with TRBD1. This CDR3 spans 15 amino acids. V lost 3 bases and J lost 5; bases outside the gene matches: 7. Germline V gene data show CDR1 as SGHRS and CDR2 as YFSETQ. The CDR3 sequence is CASSSDREMTGELFF. The DNA of the CDR3 is TGCGCCAGCAGCTCCGACAGGGAGATGACCGGGGAGCTGTTTTTT.

This chain links TRBV27 with TRBJ2-7; D is possibly TRBD2 (6 bases). Germline V gene lookup returns CDR1 MNHEY and CDR2 SMNVEV (reference sequence). V dropped 4 bases and J dropped 3 bases, with 16 bases sitting between them. This CDR3 is 15 amino acids long. The CDR3, as DNA: TGTGCCAGCAGTTCCCCGTCCGGGAGCGGCTACGAGCAGTACTTC. Translated: CASSSPSGSGYEQYF.